The TCR beta chain described here comes from a study of shared clonotypes between healthy human individuals. Everyone who donated was a Caucasian adult who lived in Nashville, Tennessee. This clone was observed a few times. Unsorted PBMCs provided DNA that was sequenced on ten immunoSEQ deep assay plates. Generated by immunoSEQ multiplex PCR, the TCRdb table keeps only in-frame clones and is missing some. The sample carries approximately 500,000 clones, about four fifths recorded once. The sequenced sample consisted of PBMCs. The sequence derives from a woman in her thirties or forties in good health. Some clones in this sample may be carry-over from other donors' samples.

Written as DNA, the CDR3 is TGTGCCAGCAGCAGACCCCTAGGGGGAGATACGCAGTATTTT. Translating gives CASSRPLGGDTQYF. The rearrangement joins TRBV4-2 to TRBJ2-3; maybe TRBD1 (6 bases). Deletions cut 5 bases from V and 5 bases from J, with 14 bases between. The CDR3 contains 14 residues. The germline gives CDR1 LGHNA, CDR2 YNFKEQ.